This T cell receptor (beta chain) was profiled in a study of shared clonotypes between healthy human individuals. The wider study: Three CD4 naive, three CD4 memory, two CD8 naive and one CD8 memory plate were used per donor. Overall study findings and caveats: Clonotypes which were not shared had lower generation probabilities than clonotypes that all four donors shared. Sampling involved blood alone; tissue repertoires likely differ. A handful of donors showed sharing of around 5% of naive CD4 clonotypes.

With regard to this clone: Its cognate antigen is unknown.

Here immunoSEQ multiplex PCR was the method, and the copy in TCRdb shows in-frame clones only, minus some. The sample carries more than 2,000,000 clones, approximately 90% recorded once. Sequenced: naive CD4+ T cells sorted from blood. Specified subset: CD45RA+ positively selected. The clonotype originates from a man aged 18 to 30 in good health.

CDR3 sequence: CASSLEWGTYGYTF. For the CDR3, the DNA is TGCGCCAGCAGCTTGGAGTGGGGGACCTATGGCTACACCTTC. The V call is TRBV5-1, the J call TRBJ1-2; maybe TRBD1 (5 bases). In germline, CDR1 is SGHRS, CDR2 YFSETQ. V was pared by 0 bases and J by 4 bases, with 10 bases between. This CDR3 comprises 14 residues.